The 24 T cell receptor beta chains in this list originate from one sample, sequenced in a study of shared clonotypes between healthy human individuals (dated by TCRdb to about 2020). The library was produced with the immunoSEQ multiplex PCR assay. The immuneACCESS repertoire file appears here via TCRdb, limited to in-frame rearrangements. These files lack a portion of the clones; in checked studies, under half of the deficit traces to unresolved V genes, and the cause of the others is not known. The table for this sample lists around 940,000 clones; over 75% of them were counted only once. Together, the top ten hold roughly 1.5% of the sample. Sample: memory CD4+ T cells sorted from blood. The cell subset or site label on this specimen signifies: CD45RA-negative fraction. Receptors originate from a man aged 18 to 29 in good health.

In DNA form, the CDR3 reads TGTGCCACCAGCAGAGATGGGGGCAGCTCCTACGAGCAGTACTTC. It is translated as CATSRDGGSSYEQYF. The chain joins TRBV15 to TRBJ2-7; D possibly corresponds to TRBD1 (6 bases). Between the trimmed V and J ends, which lost 0 bases and 0 bases, there was a span of 9 bases. Germline-derived CDR1 and CDR2 are LNHNV and YYDKDF (reference sequence). CDR3 length equals 15 residues.

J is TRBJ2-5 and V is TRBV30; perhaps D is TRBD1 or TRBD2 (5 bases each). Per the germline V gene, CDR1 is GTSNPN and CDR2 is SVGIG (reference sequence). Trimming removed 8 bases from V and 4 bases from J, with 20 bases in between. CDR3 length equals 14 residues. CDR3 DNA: TGTGCCCCTCCGTGGGGGTCGAGCCTAGAGACCCAGTACTTC. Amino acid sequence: CAPPWGSSLETQYF. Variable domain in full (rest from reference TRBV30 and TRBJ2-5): SQTIHQWPATLVQPVGSPLSLECTVEGTSNPNLYWYRQAAGRGLQLLFYSVGIGQISSEVPQNLSASRPQDRQFILSSKKLLLSDSGFYLCAPPWGSSLETQYFGPGTRLLVL.

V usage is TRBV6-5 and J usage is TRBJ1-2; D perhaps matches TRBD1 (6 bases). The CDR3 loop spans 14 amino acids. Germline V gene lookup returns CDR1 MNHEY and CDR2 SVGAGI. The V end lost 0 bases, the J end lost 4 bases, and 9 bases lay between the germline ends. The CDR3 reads CASSYSPTGYGYTF. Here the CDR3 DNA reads TGTGCCAGCAGTTACTCGCCGACAGGCTATGGCTACACCTTC.

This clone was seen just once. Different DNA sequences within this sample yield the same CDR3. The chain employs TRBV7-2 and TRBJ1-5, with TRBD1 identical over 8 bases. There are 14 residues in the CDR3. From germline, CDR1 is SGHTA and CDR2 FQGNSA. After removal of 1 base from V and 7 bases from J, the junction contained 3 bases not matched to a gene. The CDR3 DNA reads TGTGCCAGCAGCTTAGGGCGACAGGGGCAGCCCCAGCATTTT. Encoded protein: CASSLGRQGQPQHF.

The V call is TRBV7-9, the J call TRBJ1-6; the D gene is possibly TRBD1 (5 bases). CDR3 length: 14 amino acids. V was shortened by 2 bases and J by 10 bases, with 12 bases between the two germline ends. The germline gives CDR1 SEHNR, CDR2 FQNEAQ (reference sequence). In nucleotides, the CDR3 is TGTGCCAGCAGCTTAAAAGGGGAAGGGTCACCCCTCCACTTT. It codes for CASSLKGEGSPLHF.

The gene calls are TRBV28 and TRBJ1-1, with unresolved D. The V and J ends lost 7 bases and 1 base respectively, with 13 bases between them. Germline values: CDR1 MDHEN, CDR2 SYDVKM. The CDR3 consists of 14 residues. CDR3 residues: CASTPGVGNTEAFF. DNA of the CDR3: TGTGCCAGCACCCCGGGTGTGGGGAACACTGAAGCTTTCTTT.

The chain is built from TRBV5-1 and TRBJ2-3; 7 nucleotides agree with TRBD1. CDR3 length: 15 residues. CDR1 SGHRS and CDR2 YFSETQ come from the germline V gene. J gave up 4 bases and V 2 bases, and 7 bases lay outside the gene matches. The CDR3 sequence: CASSFTTGVADTQYF. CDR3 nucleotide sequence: TGCGCCAGCAGCTTTACAACAGGGGTTGCAGATACGCAGTATTTT.

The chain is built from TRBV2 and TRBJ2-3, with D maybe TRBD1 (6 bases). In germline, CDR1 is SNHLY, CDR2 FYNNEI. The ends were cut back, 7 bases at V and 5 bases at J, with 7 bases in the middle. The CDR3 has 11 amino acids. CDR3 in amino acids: CASNRVDTQYF. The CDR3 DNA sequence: TGTGCCAGCAACAGGGTAGATACGCAGTATTTT.

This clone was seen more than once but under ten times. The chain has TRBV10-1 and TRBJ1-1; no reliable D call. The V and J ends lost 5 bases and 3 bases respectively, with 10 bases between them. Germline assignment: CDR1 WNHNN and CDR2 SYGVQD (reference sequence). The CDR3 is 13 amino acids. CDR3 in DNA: TGCGCCAGCAGTCGGGCGGCCGACACTGAAGCTTTCTTT. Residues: CASSRAADTEAFF.

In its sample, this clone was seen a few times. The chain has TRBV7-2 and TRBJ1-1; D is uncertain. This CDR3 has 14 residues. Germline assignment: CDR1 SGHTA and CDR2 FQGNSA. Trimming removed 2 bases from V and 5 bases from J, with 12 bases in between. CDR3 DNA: TGTGCCAGCAGCTTATCACAGCGAGGAACTGAAGCTTTCTTT. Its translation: CASSLSQRGTEAFF.

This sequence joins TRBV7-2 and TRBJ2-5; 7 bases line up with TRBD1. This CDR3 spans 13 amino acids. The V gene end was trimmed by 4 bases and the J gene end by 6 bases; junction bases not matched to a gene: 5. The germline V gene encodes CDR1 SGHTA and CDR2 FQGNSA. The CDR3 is CASSSTGVQTQYF. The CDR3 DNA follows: TGTGCCAGCAGCTCCACAGGGGTACAGACCCAGTACTTC.

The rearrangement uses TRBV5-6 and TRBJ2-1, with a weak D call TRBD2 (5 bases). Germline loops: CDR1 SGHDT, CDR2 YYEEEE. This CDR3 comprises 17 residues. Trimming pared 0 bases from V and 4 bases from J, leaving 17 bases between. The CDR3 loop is CASSLGLRAKVYNEQFF. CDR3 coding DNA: TGTGCCAGCAGCTTGGGATTGCGGGCCAAGGTTTACAATGAGCAGTTCTTC.

The chain's CDR3 is CASSPRPSYNEQFF. The DNA of the CDR3 is TGTGCCAGCAGCCCTCGGCCCTCCTACAATGAGCAGTTCTTC. J is TRBJ2-1 and V is TRBV9, with unresolved D. Germline V gives CDR1 SGDLS, CDR2 YYNGEE. There are 14 residues in the CDR3. V was clipped by 4 bases and J by 0 bases, with 8 bases between them. The complete variable domain, with remaining parts taken from reference TRBV9 and TRBJ2-1, reads DSGVTQTPKHLITATGQRVTLRCSPRSGDLSVYWYQQSLDQGLQFLIQYYNGEERAKGNILERFSAQQFPDLHSELNLSSLELGDSALYFCASSPRPSYNEQFFGPGTRLTVL.

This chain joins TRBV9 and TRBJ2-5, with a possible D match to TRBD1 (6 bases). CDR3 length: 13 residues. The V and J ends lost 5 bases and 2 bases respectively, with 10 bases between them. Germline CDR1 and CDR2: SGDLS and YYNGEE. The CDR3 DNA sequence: TGTGCCAGCAGTCAGGGGTCACAAGAGACCCAGTACTTC. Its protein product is CASSQGSQETQYF.

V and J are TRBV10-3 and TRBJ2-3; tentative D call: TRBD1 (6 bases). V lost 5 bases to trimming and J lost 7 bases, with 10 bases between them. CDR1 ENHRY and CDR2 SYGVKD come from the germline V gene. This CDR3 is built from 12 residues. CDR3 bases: TGTGCCATCAGTCCACAGGGTTATACGCAGTATTTT. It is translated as CAISPQGYTQYF.

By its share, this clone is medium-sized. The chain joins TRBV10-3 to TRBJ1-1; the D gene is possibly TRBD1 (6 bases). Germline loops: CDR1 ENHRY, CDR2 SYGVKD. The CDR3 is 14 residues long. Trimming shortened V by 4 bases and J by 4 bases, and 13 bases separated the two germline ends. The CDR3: CAISAQGSGTEAFF. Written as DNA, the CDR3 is TGTGCCATCAGTGCTCAGGGGTCGGGCACTGAAGCTTTCTTT.

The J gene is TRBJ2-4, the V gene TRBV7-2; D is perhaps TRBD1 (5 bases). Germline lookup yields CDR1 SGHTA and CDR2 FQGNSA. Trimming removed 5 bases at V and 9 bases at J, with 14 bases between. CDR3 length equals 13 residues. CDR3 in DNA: TGTGCCAGCAGCACCGGCTGGGGCGGCATTCAGTACTTC. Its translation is CASSTGWGGIQYF.

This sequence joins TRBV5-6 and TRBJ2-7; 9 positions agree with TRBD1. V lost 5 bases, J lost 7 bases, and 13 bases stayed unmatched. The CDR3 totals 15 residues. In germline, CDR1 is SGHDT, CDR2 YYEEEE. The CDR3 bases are TGTGCCAGCAGTCGCCGGGACAGGGTTCGGTGGGAGCAGTACTTC. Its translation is CASSRRDRVRWEQYF.

CDR3 coding DNA: TGTGCCAGCAGCTTGGCGAGGACGGATACGCAGTATTTT. This codes for CASSLARTDTQYF. V gene TRBV5-4 combines with J gene TRBJ2-3; D unresolved. The CDR3 has 13 amino acids. V dropped 0 bases and J dropped 6 bases, with 8 bases sitting between them. Per the germline V gene, CDR1 is SGHNT and CDR2 is YYREEE (reference sequence).

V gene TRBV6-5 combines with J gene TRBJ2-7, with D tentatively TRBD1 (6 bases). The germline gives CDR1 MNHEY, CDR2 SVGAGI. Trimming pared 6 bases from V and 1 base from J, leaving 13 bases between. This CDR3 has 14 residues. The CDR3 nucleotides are TGTGCCAGCAGCGCGTTACAGGGTTCCTACGAGCAGTACTTC. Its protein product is CASSALQGSYEQYF.

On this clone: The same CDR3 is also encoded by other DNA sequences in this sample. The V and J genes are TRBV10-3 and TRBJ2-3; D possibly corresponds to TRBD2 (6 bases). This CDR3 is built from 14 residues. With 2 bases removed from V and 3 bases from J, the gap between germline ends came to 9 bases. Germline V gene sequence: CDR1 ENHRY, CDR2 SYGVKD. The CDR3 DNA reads TGTGCCATCAGTGAGAGCCTAGCGACAGATACGCAGTATTTT. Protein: CAISESLATDTQYF.

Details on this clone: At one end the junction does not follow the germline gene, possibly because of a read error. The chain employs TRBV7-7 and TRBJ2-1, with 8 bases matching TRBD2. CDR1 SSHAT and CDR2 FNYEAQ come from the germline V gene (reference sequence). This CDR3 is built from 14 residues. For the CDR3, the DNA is TGTGCTAGCAGCTCGGGACTAGCCTACAATGAGCAGTTCTTC. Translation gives CASSSGLAYNEQFF.

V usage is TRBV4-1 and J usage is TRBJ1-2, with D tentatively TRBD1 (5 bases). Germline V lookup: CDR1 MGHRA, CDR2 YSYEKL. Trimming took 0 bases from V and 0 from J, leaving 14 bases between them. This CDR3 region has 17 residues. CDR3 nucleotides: TGCGCCAGCAGCCAAGAGTCTTCCGGGGCCACTAACTATGGCTACACCTTC. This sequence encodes CASSQESSGATNYGYTF.

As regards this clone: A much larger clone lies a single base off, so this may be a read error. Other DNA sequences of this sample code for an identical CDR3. The CDR3 here is CASSLGSINYGYTF. CDR3 in DNA: TGTGCCAGCAGCTTAGGGTCCATTAACTATGGCTACACCTTC. The chain recombines TRBV11-2 with TRBJ1-2; no reliable D call. V was pared by 1 base and J by 1 base, with 7 bases between. CDR1 is SGHAT and CDR2 is FQNNGV in the germline V gene. This CDR3 has 14 amino acids.